Following are 6 T cell receptor beta chains from one sample sequenced in a study of blood T cell repertoires in COVID-19. Sequenced by immunoSEQ multiplex PCR; TCRdb stores in-frame clones only, minus some. The data hold 200,000 to 300,000 clones, with 86% observed a single time. The sample taken for sequencing was peripheral blood. Receptor source: a man aged 35 to 55 who had recovered from COVID-19.

The chain employs TRBV18 and TRBJ2-5; 8 bases are shared with TRBD2. The CDR3 totals 15 residues. The ends lost 3 bases at V and 1 base at J; junction bases unmatched: 4. Germline lookup yields CDR1 KGHSH and CDR2 LQKENI. CDR3 in amino acids: CASSPPGGRQETQYF. The CDR3 DNA is TGTGCCAGCTCACCTCCGGGGGGGCGCCAAGAGACCCAGTACTTC.

This clone appeared a single time. V and J are TRBV5-4 and TRBJ1-1; D gene unclear. The germline CDR1 and CDR2 sequences are SGHNT and YYREEE (reference sequence). The V and J ends lost 3 bases and 5 bases respectively, with 11 bases between them. The CDR3 length is 13 residues. CDR3 in DNA: TGTGCCAGCAGCTCGGATCGAGGTACTGAAGCTTTCTTT. Translation gives CASSSDRGTEAFF.

The chain recombines TRBV6-5 with TRBJ2-1; TRBD2 matches at 15 bases. V was clipped by 6 bases and J by 7 bases; unmatched bases: 4. Germline CDR1 MNHEY, CDR2 SVGAGI. This CDR3 region has 15 residues. CDR3 sequence: CASSLGLAGGNEQFF. The CDR3 DNA reads TGTGCCAGCAGCCTTGGACTAGCGGGGGGGAATGAGCAGTTCTTC.

The chain uses TRBV6-2 or TRBV6-3 and TRBJ1-3; 8 bases are a match to TRBD1. This CDR3 contains 16 residues. Unmatched junction bases numbered 5, after V lost 2 bases and J lost 2 bases. Looked up from germline, CDR1 is MNHEY and CDR2 is SVGEGT. Here the CDR3 reads CASSYAAGGTGNTIYF. CDR3 nucleotides: TGTGCCAGCAGTTACGCCGCAGGGGGCACTGGAAACACCATATATTTT.

The chain joins TRBV3-1 (or the pseudogene TRBV3-2) to TRBJ2-7, with TRBD2 identical over 12 bases. The CDR3 length is 17 residues. Losses at the gene ends were 4 bases for V and 6 bases for J; bases not matched to a gene: 13. Germline CDR1 LGHDT, CDR2 YNNKEL (reference sequence). The CDR3, as DNA: TGTGCCAGCAGCCCGGACCTAAGACTAGCGGGAGAACGCGAGCAGTACTTC. Protein product: CASSPDLRLAGEREQYF.

The chain couples TRBV29-1 to TRBJ1-5, with D maybe TRBD1 (5 bases). The CDR3 spans 16 residues. The germline V gene has CDR1 SQVTM and CDR2 ANQGSEA. V lost 4 bases to trimming and J lost 6 bases, with 22 bases between them. The CDR3 sequence is CSVVSVGSGGSQPQHF. Here the CDR3 DNA reads TGCAGCGTTGTTAGTGTCGGGAGCGGGGGGAGTCAGCCCCAGCATTTT.